This TCR beta chain is from a study of T cell repertoires in cytomegalovirus infection. On the study more broadly: Matching HLA type and CMV infection were both indicated by public TCR beta signatures.

Study outcomes and limitations: Accumulated public TCR beta family frequency recognized individuals carrying CMV together with the relevant HLA. There were HLA-C-restricted CMV-specific TCR beta clonotypes dominating the ex vivo response.

As concerns this clonotype: Its cognate antigen is unknown.

The CDR3 is 13 amino acids. V gave up 5 bases and J gave up 9 bases, with 15 bases separating them. Per the germline V gene, CDR1 is SGHVS and CDR2 is FQNEAQ. A single record per CDR3 protein comes from TCRdb applying MiXCR to the reads. The repertoire has more than 150,000 distinct CDR3 sequences, more than 15% of them found once; the top ten carry under 20%. Sequenced sample: CD8+ T cells from PBMCs. The receptor was derived from a human donor in good health (CMV status not recorded). Some clones in this sample may be carry-over from other donors' samples. The chain uses TRBV7-8 and TRBJ2-3, with D possibly being TRBD2 (6 bases). The CDR3 region is CASSPPGSGTQYF. The CDR3 region has the DNA TGTGCCAGCAGCCCCCCGGGCAGCGGGACGCAGTATTTT.